Listed below are T cell receptor beta chains from one sample, sequenced in a study of human T cells and chemical hapten exposure. MiXCR was run by TCRdb on the RACE reads, yielding one entry per CDR3 protein. The data show 80,000 to 95,000 distinct CDR3 sequences, with approximately 10% seen just once and roughly 2.2% held by the top ten. This sample comprised whole blood, obtained in connection with sensitization to the hapten diphenylcyclopropenone (DPC). These receptors were obtained from a man in his forties with alopecia areata. Some clones in this sample may be carry-over from other donors' samples. The CDR3 runs from the conserved cysteine through the conserved F or W. A D gene is named only where the DNA matches it firmly. Expanded clones are given a class, and other clones once, few, many or no size at all.

D gene | clone size | J gene | V gene | CDR3 protein | CDR3 DNA
- | few | TRBJ2-7 | TRBV6-5 | CASSYNGYGYEQYF | TGTGCCAGCAGTTACAACGGGTACGGTTACGAGCAGTACTTC
- | few | TRBJ2-4 | TRBV12-3/TRBV12-4 | CASRAGLAVDIQYF | TGTGCCAGCAGGGCGGGGCTAGCAGTAGACATTCAGTACTTC
- | - | TRBJ1-1 | TRBV5-1 | CASSLEPMNTEAFF | TGCGCCAGCAGCTTGGAACCGATGAACACTGAAGCTTTCTTT
TRBD1 | few | TRBJ1-1 | TRBV4-3 | CASSQGQGSEAFF | TGCGCCAGCAGCCAGGGACAGGGCTCTGAAGCTTTCTTT
- | few | TRBJ2-1 | TRBV14 | CASSQSPVNEQFF | TGTGCCAGCAGTCAAAGTCCTGTCAATGAGCAGTTCTTC
- | many | TRBJ1-1 | TRBV20-1 | CTQGSVAFF | TGCACCCAGGGGTCCGTAGCTTTCTTT
TRBD2 | - | TRBJ2-2 | TRBV25-1 | CASRRGSTGELFF | TGTGCCAGCAGGCGGGGGTCCACCGGGGAGCTGTTTTTT
TRBD2 | - | TRBJ2-2 | TRBV28 | CASKKAGGGTGELFF | TGTGCCAGCAAGAAGGCGGGAGGGGGCACCGGGGAGCTGTTTTTT
TRBD2 | many | TRBJ2-3 | TRBV29-1 | CSVLKREGTDTQYF | TGCAGCGTGTTGAAGCGGGAGGGCACAGATACGCAGTATTTT
TRBD2 | - | TRBJ2-1 | TRBV6-2/TRBV6-3 | CASTASGTSYNEQFF | TGTGCCAGCACTGCTAGCGGGACTTCCTACAATGAGCAGTTCTTC
- | few | TRBJ2-1 | TRBV6-2/TRBV6-3 | CASSYPPAMYNEQFF | TGTGCCAGCAGTTACCCTCCAGCTATGTACAATGAGCAGTTCTTC
- | - | TRBJ2-1 | TRBV6-5 | CASTLRTEQFF | TGTGCCAGCACCCTTAGGACGGAGCAGTTCTTC
- | - | TRBJ1-2 | TRBV4-2 | CASSQDALGGYGGYTF | TGTGCCAGCAGCCAAGATGCCCTAGGGGGGTACGGCGGCTACACCTTC
- | - | TRBJ1-1 | TRBV29-1 | CSASPGTTNTEAFF | TGCAGCGCTTCCCCCGGGACAACGAACACTGAAGCTTTCTTT
- | few | TRBJ1-1 | TRBV15 | CATSRDLGYTEAFF | TGTGCCACCAGCAGAGATTTGGGGTACACTGAAGCTTTCTTT
TRBD2 | few | TRBJ2-7 | TRBV29-1 | CSVGEGNYEQYF | TGCAGCGTTGGGGAGGGTAACTACGAGCAGTACTTC
- | - | TRBJ2-3 | TRBV6-2/TRBV6-3 | CASSYPSQGDTQYF | TGTGCCAGCAGTTACCCATCACAGGGAGATACGCAGTATTTT
- | - | TRBJ2-4 | TRBV29-1 | CSVEEGTGNIQYF | TGCAGCGTTGAAGAGGGAACGGGGAACATTCAGTACTTC
TRBD2 | - | TRBJ2-2 | TRBV20-1 | CSAKTSTDGELFF | TGCAGTGCTAAGACTAGCACTGACGGGGAGCTGTTTTTT
TRBD1 | few | TRBJ2-3 | TRBV7-6 | CASSLQGVDTQYF | TGTGCCAGCAGCTTACAGGGGGTTGATACGCAGTATTTT
TRBD2 | few | TRBJ2-3 | TRBV25-1 | CASSEWGGRAGDTQYF | TGTGCCAGCAGTGAATGGGGGGGGAGGGCCGGAGATACGCAGTATTTT
TRBD2 | - | TRBJ2-1 | TRBV20-1 | CSASPLSGLAGNEQFF | TGCAGTGCTAGCCCACTCTCGGGACTAGCGGGGAATGAGCAGTTCTTC
TRBD2 | - | TRBJ2-1 | TRBV28 | CASSYGVSGEIDEQFF | TGTGCCAGCAGTTATGGCGTTAGCGGGGAAATCGATGAGCAGTTCTTC
- | many | TRBJ2-5 | TRBV6-2/TRBV6-3 | CASSYVAPRETQYF | TGTGCCAGCAGTTACGTGGCTCCTCGGGAGACCCAGTACTTC
TRBD1 | many | TRBJ1-5 | TRBV6-2/TRBV6-3 | CASSRETGGTQPQHF | TGTGCCAGCAGCAGGGAAACAGGGGGCACCCAGCCCCAGCATTTT
TRBD1 | - | TRBJ2-3 | TRBV4-2 | CASSQGGTGATDTQYF | TGTGCCAGCAGCCAAGGGGGGACAGGGGCGACAGATACGCAGTATTTT
- | - | TRBJ1-4 | TRBV5-4 | CASSFSGSNEKLFF | TGTGCCAGCAGCTTTAGCGGATCTAATGAAAAACTGTTTTTT
- | few | TRBJ1-1 | TRBV19 | CASSMAWGVTEAFF | TGTGCCAGTAGTATGGCCTGGGGGGTAACTGAAGCTTTCTTT
- | - | TRBJ2-1 | TRBV11-1 | CASSKRGGLSEFF | TGTGCCAGCAGTAAGAGGGGGGGGCTATCGGAGTTCTTC
- | - | TRBJ2-1 | TRBV10-3 | CAIKGDGTIAYNEQFF | TGTGCCATCAAGGGGGACGGGACCATCGCCTACAATGAGCAGTTCTTC
TRBD2 | many | TRBJ2-3 | TRBV7-2 | CASSTGGVGTDTQYF | TGTGCCAGCAGCACGGGAGGGGTCGGCACAGATACGCAGTATTTT
- | many | TRBJ2-7 | TRBV20-1 | CSARDPPAGPPEQYF | TGCAGTGCTAGAGATCCCCCCGCAGGGCCCCCCGAGCAGTACTTC
- | - | TRBJ1-3 | TRBV2 | CASSQTATGNTIYF | TGTGCCAGCAGTCAGACAGCGACTGGAAACACCATATATTTT
TRBD1 | few | TRBJ2-1 | TRBV2 | CASRGTGEYNEQFF | TGTGCCAGCAGGGGGACAGGGGAGTACAATGAGCAGTTCTTC
TRBD1 | many | TRBJ1-1 | TRBV6-6 | CASSYTGGTEAFF | TGTGCCAGCAGTTATACAGGGGGCACTGAAGCTTTCTTT
TRBD1 | - | TRBJ2-5 | TRBV6-2/TRBV6-3 | CASRGTGRETQYF | TGTGCCAGCAGAGGGACAGGGCGAGAGACCCAGTACTTC
TRBD1 | many | TRBJ1-1 | TRBV6-5 | CASRRVGTGTEAFF | TGTGCCAGCAGGCGTGTAGGGACAGGCACTGAAGCTTTCTTT
- | many | TRBJ1-4 | TRBV7-3 | CASSLTGRINEKLFF | TGTGCCAGCAGCTTAACGGGACGGATTAATGAAAAACTGTTTTTT
- | many | TRBJ1-2 | TRBV28 | CASSLFSSVTGAGNGYTF | TGTGCCAGCAGCCTCTTCTCCAGCGTTACTGGCGCAGGGAATGGCTACACCTTC
- | few | TRBJ1-5 | TRBV6-2/TRBV6-3 | CASSGQRSNQPQHF | TGTGCCAGCAGTGGACAGCGTAGCAATCAGCCCCAGCATTTT
- | - | TRBJ2-7 | TRBV18 | CASSRVYEQYF | TGTGCCAGCTCTCGCGTCTACGAGCAGTACTTC
TRBD1 | many | TRBJ2-1 | TRBV19 | CASSAGTGGHEQFF | TGTGCCAGTAGTGCAGGGACAGGGGGCCATGAGCAGTTCTTC
- | few | TRBJ1-1 | TRBV5-1 | CASSLGGQWPNTEAFF | TGCGCCAGCAGCTTGGGAGGACAGTGGCCGAACACTGAAGCTTTCTTT
- | few | TRBJ2-1 | TRBV2 | CASSFQGWHNEQFF | TGTGCCAGCTCTTTCCAGGGATGGCACAATGAGCAGTTCTTC
- | - | TRBJ2-2 | TRBV19 | CASGQTHTGELFF | TGTGCCAGTGGTCAGACACACACCGGGGAGCTGTTTTTT
TRBD1 | - | TRBJ2-3 | TRBV20-1 | CSAISQGADTQYF | TGCAGTGCTATCTCACAGGGGGCAGATACGCAGTATTTT
TRBD2 | few | TRBJ2-7 | TRBV20-1 | CSAISGRANEQYF | TGCAGTGCTATTAGCGGGAGGGCCAACGAGCAGTACTTC
TRBD2 | many | TRBJ2-3 | TRBV4-2 | CASSHDRTSGIGDTQYF | TGTGCCAGCAGCCATGACAGGACTAGCGGGATCGGAGATACGCAGTATTTT
TRBD1 | few | TRBJ1-5 | TRBV7-9 | CASNTGGNQPQHF | TGTGCCAGCAACACAGGGGGTAATCAGCCCCAGCATTTT
- | - | TRBJ1-6 | TRBV5-1 | CASGRRGGEDSPLHF | TGCGCCAGCGGACGGAGGGGGGGCGAGGATTCACCCCTCCACTTT
- | few | TRBJ2-7 | TRBV28 | CASRKPSAGAYEQYF | TGTGCCAGCCGAAAACCCTCCGCAGGGGCCTACGAGCAGTACTTC